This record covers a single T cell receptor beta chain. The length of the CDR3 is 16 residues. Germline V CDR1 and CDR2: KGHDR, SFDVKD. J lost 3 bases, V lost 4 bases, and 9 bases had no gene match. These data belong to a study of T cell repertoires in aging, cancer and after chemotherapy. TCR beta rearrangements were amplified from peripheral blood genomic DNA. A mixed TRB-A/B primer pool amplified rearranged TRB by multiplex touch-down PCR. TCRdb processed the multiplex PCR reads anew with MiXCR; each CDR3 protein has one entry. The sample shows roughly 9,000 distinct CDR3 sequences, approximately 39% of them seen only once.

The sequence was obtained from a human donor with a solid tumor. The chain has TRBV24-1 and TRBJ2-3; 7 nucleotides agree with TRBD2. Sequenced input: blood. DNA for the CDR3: TGTGCCACCAGTGAAACAAGGCGGGAGAGGACAGATACGCAGTATTTT. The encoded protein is CATSETRRERTDTQYF.